This TCR beta chain was profiled in a study of blood T cells in healthy people across ages. A second PCR, run for roughly 7 to 12 cycles, used a sample-barcoded 5' primer plus a J-beta primer mix. From the 5' RACE reads, TCRdb called clonotypes with MiXCR, one entry per CDR3 protein. The sample lists roughly 800,000 distinct CDR3 sequences, around 25% occurring once. Study findings and constraints: More naive CD4+ cells and higher diversity were found in long-lived than in aged donors.

As concerns this clonotype: What it binds is not known.

These data were also reused for a study on T cells of mothers and their children. In that study: The authors added sample barcodes and 2-4 random nucleotides using the M1S primer of the second PCR.

Sequencing was carried out using blood. This sequence originates from a boy under 18 in good health.

In DNA, the CDR3 is TGCGCCAGCAGCCAGGGTCGGGGGGGGGCCACATACAATGAGCAGTTCTTC. It yields the protein CASSQGRGGATYNEQFF. This chain joins TRBV4-1 and TRBJ2-1, with TRBD2 identical over 8 bases. CDR1 and CDR2 (germline): MGHRA, YSYEKL. The CDR3 extends over 17 amino acids. With 3 bases clipped from V and 4 bases from J, the junction kept 11 bases outside the gene matches.